This entry lists 10 T cell receptor beta chains sequenced from one sample in a study of radiation and T cells in renal cell carcinoma. Time point here: blood 4 weeks post-SBRT, at nephrectomy. The treatment is: 15 Gy SBRT to primary tumor, nephrectomy 4 weeks later. Data came from immunoSEQ multiplex PCR; TCRdb stores just in-frame clones and leaves some out. In the table there are about 150,000 clones, around nine tenths of which are singletons. This sample comprised blood, obtained from a patient whose treatment included radiotherapy and nephrectomy. The receptors were gathered from a woman in her fifties or sixties with renal cell carcinoma.

V gene TRBV28 combines with J gene TRBJ2-3, with D perhaps matching TRBD1 (5 bases). The V gene's germline CDR1 is MDHEN and CDR2 SYDVKM. Trimming pared 5 bases from V and 1 base from J, leaving 16 bases between. The CDR3 is 16 residues long. The CDR3 DNA is TGTGCCAGCAGTCTACTTGACAGATTCGGCACAGATACGCAGTATTTT. As protein: CASSLLDRFGTDTQYF.

This clone occurred once. The J gene is TRBJ1-3, the V gene TRBV4-1, with 9 nucleotides matching TRBD1. Germline assignment: CDR1 MGHRA and CDR2 YSYEKL. The CDR3 is made up of 17 amino acids. The trim removed 1 base at V and 1 base at J, leaving 5 bases unmatched. The CDR3 here is CASSQAGTGNSGNTIYF. The CDR3 DNA follows: TGCGCCAGCAGCCAAGCCGGGACAGGGAATTCTGGAAACACCATATATTTT.

The chain uses TRBV7-9 and TRBJ2-1; 7 bases line up with TRBD1. Germline V gene sequence: CDR1 SEHNR, CDR2 FQNEAQ (reference sequence). The V and J ends lost 5 bases and 2 bases, in that order; junction bases with no gene match: 6. The CDR3 is made up of 15 amino acids. Here the CDR3 DNA reads TGTGCCAGCAGCCGACAGGGTGCCACCTACAATGAGCAGTTCTTC. Amino acids: CASSRQGATYNEQFF.

CDR3 DNA sequence: TGTGCCAGCAGCTTGGCCCGAGGTGGCAACGGGGAGCAGTACTTC. It specifies CASSLARGGNGEQYF. The rearrangement uses TRBV11-3 and TRBJ2-7; D is undetermined. The V gene's germline CDR1 is SGHNT and CDR2 YENEEA. This CDR3 spans 15 amino acids. V lost 3 bases to trimming and J lost 7 bases, with 19 bases between them.

This chain uses TRBV7-2 with TRBJ2-1; possibly TRBD1 for D (6 bases). CDR1 is SGHTA and CDR2 is FQGNSA in the germline V gene. CDR3 length: 15 residues. V was cut by 6 bases and J by 0 bases, with 12 bases left in between. The CDR3 spells CASRQGDSSYNEQFF. CDR3 sequence (DNA): TGTGCCAGCAGACAGGGCGACAGCTCCTACAATGAGCAGTTCTTC.

V gene TRBV4-2 combines with J gene TRBJ2-1; D might be TRBD1 or TRBD2, each matching 5 bases. Germline V CDR1 and CDR2: LGHNA, YNFKEQ. The CDR3 loop spans 14 amino acids. With 1 base removed from V and 12 bases from J, the gap between germline ends came to 16 bases. The CDR3 spells CASSQAGTPRGQFF. CDR3 coding DNA: TGTGCCAGCAGCCAAGCTGGGACCCCCCGTGGGCAGTTCTTC.

This chain links TRBV4-2 with TRBJ1-5; the D is unclear. The V gene lost 1 base and the J gene lost 5 bases, with 6 bases spanning the gap. This CDR3 is built from 13 residues. Germline V gives CDR1 LGHNA, CDR2 YNFKEQ. The CDR3: CASSQVSYQPQHF. CDR3 DNA: TGTGCCAGCAGCCAAGTCTCTTATCAGCCCCAGCATTTT.

V and J are TRBV18 and TRBJ2-1, with D tentatively TRBD2 (6 bases). Germline V gene sequence: CDR1 KGHSH, CDR2 LQKENI. The V and J ends lost 3 bases and 3 bases respectively, with 12 bases between them. This CDR3 spans 15 amino acids. CDR3 bases: TGTGCCAGCTCACCGACTAGGGGAAGCTACAATGAGCAGTTCTTC. This translates into CASSPTRGSYNEQFF.

The chain uses TRBV6-1 and TRBJ2-3, with TRBD2 matching 7 bases. J gave up 4 bases and V 2 bases, and 12 bases lay outside the gene matches. This CDR3 region has 17 residues. Germline values: CDR1 MNHNS, CDR2 SASEGT. CDR3 nucleotide sequence: TGTGCCAGCAGTGAAAGGGGTGCGGGAGTAATGGCAGATACGCAGTATTTT. It is translated as CASSERGAGVMADTQYF.

V gene TRBV5-4 combines with J gene TRBJ2-3, with 12 bases aligning to TRBD2. Germline V CDR1 and CDR2: SGHNT, YYREEE (reference sequence). The CDR3 has 14 residues. After removal of 3 bases from V and 5 bases from J, the junction contained 1 base not matched to a gene. CDR3 DNA: TGTGCCAGCAGCTCGGGACTAGCGGGAGATACGCAGTATTTT. This codes for CASSSGLAGDTQYF.